This T cell receptor beta chain was obtained from a study of identical twins. Only a few counts were recorded for this clonotype. This CDR3 has 15 amino acids. CDR1 SGHDT and CDR2 YYEEEE come from the germline V gene. Trimming took 0 bases from V and 4 from J, leaving 11 bases between them. TCRdb re-analysed the 5' RACE reads in MiXCR, keeping a single row per CDR3 protein. The data hold more than 1.5 million distinct CDR3 sequences, with 25% to 35% observed a single time. The receptor was isolated from a newborn girl in good health. The chain uses TRBV5-6 and TRBJ2-1; tentative D call: TRBD2 (6 bases). The sequencing sample was made of cord blood. CDR3 nucleotide sequence: TGTGCCAGCAGCTTGGTCGGGCGGGAATACAATGAGCAGTTCTTC. Translation: CASSLVGREYNEQFF.